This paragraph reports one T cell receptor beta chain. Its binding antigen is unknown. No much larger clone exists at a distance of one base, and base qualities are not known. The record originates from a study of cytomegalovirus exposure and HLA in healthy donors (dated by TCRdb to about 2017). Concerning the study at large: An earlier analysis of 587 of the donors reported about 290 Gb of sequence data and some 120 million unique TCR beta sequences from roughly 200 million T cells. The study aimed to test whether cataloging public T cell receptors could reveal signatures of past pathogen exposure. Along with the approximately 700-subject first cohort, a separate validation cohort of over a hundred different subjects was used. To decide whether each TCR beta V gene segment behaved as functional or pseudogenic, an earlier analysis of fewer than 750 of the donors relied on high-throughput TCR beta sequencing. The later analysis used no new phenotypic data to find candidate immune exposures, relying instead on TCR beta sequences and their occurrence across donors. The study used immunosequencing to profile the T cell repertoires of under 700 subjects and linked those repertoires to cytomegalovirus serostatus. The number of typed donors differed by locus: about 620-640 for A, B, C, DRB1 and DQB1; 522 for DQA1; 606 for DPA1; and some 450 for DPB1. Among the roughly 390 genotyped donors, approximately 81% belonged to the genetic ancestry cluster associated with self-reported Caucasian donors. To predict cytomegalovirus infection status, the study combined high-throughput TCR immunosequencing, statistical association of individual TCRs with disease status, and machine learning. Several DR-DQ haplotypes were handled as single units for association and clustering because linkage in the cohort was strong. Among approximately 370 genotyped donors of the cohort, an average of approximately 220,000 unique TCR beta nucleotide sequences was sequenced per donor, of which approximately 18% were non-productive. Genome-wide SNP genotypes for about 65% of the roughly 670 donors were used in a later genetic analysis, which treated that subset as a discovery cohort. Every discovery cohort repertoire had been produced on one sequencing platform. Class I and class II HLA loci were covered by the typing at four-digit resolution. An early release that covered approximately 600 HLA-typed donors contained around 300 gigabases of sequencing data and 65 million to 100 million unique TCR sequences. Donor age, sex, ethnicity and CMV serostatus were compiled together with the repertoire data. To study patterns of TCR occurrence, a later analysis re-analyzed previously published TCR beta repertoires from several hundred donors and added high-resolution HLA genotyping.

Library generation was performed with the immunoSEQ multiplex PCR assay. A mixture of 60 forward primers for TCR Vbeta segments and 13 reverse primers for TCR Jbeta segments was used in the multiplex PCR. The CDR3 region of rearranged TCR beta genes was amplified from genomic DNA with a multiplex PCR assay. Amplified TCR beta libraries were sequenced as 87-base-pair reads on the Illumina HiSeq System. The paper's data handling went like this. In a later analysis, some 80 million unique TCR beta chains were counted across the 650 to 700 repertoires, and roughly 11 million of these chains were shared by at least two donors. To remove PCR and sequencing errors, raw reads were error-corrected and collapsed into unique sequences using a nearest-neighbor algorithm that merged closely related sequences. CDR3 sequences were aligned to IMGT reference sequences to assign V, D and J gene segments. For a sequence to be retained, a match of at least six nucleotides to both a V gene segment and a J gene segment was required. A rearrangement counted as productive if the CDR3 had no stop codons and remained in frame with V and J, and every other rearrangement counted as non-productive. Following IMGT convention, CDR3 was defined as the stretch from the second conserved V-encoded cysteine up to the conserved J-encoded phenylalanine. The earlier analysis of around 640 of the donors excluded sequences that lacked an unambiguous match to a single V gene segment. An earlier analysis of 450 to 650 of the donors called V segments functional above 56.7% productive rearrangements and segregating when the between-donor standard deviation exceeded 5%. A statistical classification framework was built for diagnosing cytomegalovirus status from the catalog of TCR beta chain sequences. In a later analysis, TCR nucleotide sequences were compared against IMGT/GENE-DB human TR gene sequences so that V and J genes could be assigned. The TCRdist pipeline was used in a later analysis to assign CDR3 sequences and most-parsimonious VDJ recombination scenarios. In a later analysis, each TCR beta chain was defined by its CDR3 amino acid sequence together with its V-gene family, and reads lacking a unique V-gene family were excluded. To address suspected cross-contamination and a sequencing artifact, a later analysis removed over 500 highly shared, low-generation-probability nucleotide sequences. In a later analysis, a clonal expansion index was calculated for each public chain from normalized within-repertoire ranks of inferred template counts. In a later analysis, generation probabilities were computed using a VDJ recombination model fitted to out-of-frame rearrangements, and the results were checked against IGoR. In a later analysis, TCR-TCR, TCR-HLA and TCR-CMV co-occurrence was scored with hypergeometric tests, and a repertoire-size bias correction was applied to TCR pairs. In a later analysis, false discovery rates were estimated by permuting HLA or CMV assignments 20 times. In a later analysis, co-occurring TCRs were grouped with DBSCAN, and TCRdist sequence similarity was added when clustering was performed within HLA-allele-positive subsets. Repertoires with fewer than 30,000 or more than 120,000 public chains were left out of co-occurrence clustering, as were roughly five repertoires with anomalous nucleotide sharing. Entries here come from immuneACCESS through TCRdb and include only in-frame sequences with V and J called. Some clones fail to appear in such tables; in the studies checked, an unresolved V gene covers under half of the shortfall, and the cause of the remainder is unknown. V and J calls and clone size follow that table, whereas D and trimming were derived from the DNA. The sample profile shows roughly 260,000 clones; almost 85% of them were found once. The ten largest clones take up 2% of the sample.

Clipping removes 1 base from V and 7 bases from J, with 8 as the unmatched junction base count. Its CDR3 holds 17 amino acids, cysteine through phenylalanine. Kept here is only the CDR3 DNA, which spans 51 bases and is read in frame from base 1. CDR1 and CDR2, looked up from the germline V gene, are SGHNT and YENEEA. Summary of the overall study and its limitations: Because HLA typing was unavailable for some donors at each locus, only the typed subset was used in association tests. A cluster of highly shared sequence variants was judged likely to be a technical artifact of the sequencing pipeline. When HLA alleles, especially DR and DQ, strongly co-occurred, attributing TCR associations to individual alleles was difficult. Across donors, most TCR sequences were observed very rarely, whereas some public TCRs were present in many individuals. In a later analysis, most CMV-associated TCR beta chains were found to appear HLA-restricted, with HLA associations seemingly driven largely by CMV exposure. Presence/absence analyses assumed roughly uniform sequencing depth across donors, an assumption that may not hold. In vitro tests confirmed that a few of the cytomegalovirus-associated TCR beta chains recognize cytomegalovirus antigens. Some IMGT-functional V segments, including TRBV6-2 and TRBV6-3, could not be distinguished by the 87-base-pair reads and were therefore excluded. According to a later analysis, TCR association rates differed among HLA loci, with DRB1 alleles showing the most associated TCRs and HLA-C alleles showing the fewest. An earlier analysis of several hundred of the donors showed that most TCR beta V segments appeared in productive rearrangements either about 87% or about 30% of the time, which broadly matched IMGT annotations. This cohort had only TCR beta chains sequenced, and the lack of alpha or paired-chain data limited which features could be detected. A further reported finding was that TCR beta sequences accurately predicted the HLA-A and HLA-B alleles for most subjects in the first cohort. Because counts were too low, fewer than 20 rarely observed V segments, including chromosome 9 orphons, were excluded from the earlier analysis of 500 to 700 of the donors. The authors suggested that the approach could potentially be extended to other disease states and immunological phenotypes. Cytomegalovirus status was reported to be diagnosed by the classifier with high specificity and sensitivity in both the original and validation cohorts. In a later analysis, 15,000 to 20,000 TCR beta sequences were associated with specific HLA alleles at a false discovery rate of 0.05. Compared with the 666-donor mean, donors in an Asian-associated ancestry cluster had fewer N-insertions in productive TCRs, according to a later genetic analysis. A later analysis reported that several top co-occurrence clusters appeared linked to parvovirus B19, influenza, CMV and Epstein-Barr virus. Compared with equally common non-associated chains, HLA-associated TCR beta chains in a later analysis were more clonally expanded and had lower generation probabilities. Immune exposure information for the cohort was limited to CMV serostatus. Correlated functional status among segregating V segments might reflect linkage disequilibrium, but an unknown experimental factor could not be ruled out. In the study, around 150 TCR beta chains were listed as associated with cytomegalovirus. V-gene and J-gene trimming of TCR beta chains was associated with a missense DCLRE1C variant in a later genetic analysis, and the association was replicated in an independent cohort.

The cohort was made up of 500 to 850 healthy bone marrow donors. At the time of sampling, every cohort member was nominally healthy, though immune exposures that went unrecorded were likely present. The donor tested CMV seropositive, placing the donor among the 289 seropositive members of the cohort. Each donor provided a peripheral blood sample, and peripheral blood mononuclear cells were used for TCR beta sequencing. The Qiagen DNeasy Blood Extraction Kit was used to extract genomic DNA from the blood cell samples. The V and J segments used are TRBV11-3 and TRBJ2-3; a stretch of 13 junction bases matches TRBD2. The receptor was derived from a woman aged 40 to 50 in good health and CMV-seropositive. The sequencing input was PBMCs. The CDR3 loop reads CASSLGSRTSGRNTQYF. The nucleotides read TGTGCCAGCAGCTTAGGCTCCCGGACTAGCGGGAGAAATACGCAGTATTTT.